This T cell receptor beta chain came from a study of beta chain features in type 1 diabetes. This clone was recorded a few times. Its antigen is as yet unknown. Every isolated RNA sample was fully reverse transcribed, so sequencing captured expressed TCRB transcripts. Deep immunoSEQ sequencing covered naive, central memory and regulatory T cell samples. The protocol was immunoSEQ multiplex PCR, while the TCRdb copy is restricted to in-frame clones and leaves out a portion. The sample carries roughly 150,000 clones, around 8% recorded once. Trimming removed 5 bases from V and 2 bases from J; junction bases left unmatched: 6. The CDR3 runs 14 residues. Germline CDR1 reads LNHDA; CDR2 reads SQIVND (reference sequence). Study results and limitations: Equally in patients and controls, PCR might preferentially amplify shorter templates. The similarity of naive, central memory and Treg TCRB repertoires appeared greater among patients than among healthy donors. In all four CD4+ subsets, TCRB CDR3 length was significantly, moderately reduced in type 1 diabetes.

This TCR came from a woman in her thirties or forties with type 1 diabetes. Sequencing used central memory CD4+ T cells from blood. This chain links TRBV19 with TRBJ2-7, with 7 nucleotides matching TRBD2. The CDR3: CASSFSRGAYEQYF. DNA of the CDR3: TGTGCCAGTAGTTTCTCCCGGGGGGCCTACGAGCAGTACTTC.